This section outlines one T cell receptor (beta chain) sequence together with its context. The data were obtained in a study of PD-1 blockade in classical Hodgkin lymphoma. This sample's time point: cycle 4 day 1 (C4D1), after 6 weeks of nivolumab. Each and every patient relapsed after autologous stem cell transplantation, and patients got differing brentuximab vedotin exposure. CDR3 length: 15 residues. The V gene's germline CDR1 is MNHNS and CDR2 SASEGT. Between the trimmed V and J ends, which lost 3 bases and 3 bases, there was a span of 15 bases. Profiling relied on immunoSEQ multiplex PCR, and the TCRdb table lists in-frame clones only, not all of them. The sample gives over 60,000 clones, around nine tenths of which show up once; 6.5% to 9.5% is in the top ten.

Sample: peripheral blood mononuclear cells (PBMCs), taken before the fourth cycle of nivolumab. This rearrangement joins TRBV6-1 to TRBJ2-7; D might be TRBD2 (7 bases). The receptor was isolated from a human donor with classical Hodgkin lymphoma. CDR3 residues: CASSERGGFDYEQYF. The CDR3 DNA follows: TGTGCCAGCAGTGAGAGGGGGGGGTTTGACTACGAGCAGTACTTC.